One and the same sample provided the 30 T cell receptor beta chains below, sequenced in a study of tumor-infiltrating lymphocytes in oesophageal squamous cell carcinoma (TCRdb year 2016). Library prep was done by PCR. This sample was sequenced with an Illumina HiSeq 2000. The raw public data were reprocessed by TCRdb itself: fastp quality trimming at Q25, MiXCR clonotype calling, in-frame beta chains only. Each record represents a unique CDR3 protein, reported with the most common genes and DNA among its rows. Within this sample are 15,000 to 20,000 distinct CDR3 sequences, with 47% of them counted one time only. The ten largest make up under 55% of the sample. The sequenced sample was normal esophageal tissue next to the tumor. The receptors derive from a female donor with esophageal squamous cell carcinoma.

With regard to this clonotype: The DNA is left out, because the CDR3 cannot be placed on it with certainty; the CDR3 is given as TCRdb lists it. The CDR3 sequence is CASSLPSGVRAVLRF. V is TRBV6-6 and J is TRBJ2-6; the D call TRBD2 from the table was never checked on the DNA. 15 amino acids form the CDR3, both terminal residues included. Germline V gene lookup returns CDR1 MNHNY and CDR2 SVGAGI (reference sequence).

V gene TRBV28 combines with J gene TRBJ2-1; TRBD2 might be the D (6 bases). The CDR3 is 12 residues long. CDR1 and CDR2 from the germline V gene are MDHEN and SYDVKM. Deletions cut 4 bases from V and 8 bases from J, with 9 bases between. The DNA for the CDR3 is TGTGCCAGCAGTTCCTCTAGCGATGAGCAGTTCTTC. It codes for CASSSSSDEQFF.

This clonotype was seen once. The chain couples TRBV7-6 to TRBJ2-1; 8 bases are shared with TRBD2. V shed 0 bases and J 1 base; nucleotides not matched to a gene: 14. The CDR3 is 20 amino acids. The V gene's germline CDR1 is SGHVS and CDR2 FNYEAQ. The DNA for the CDR3 is TGTGCCAGCAGCTTAGCGCAACCGGGGGGGGCAAGCGGATCCTACAATGAGCAGTTCTTC. Translating gives CASSLAQPGGASGSYNEQFF.

The rearrangement links TRBV28 to TRBJ2-6; D call uncertain. The J call may be faulty, since TRBJ2-5 better matches the DNA end. Germline CDR1 and CDR2: MDHEN and SYDVKM. The CDR3 loop spans 14 amino acids. In DNA, the CDR3 is TGTGCCAGCAGTTTCCTGGGGTTCCAAGAGACCCAGTACTTC. Translating it yields CASSFLGFQETQYF.

This clonotype has at least ten counts. The chain is built from TRBV27 and TRBJ1-6, with D unclear. Germline-derived CDR1 and CDR2 are MNHEY and SMNVEV (reference sequence). V dropped 7 bases and J dropped 0 bases, with 13 bases sitting between them. This CDR3 has 16 residues. The CDR3 nucleotides read TGTGCCAGCAAAGTCACAGCTAGCTCCTATAATTCACCCCTCCACTTT. This gives the protein CASKVTASSYNSPLHF.

The chain combines TRBV6-1 with TRBJ2-2, with D hard to call. CDR3 length equals 12 residues. The germline CDR1 and CDR2 sequences are MNHNS and SASEGT. V dropped 0 bases and J dropped 8 bases, with 4 bases sitting between them. For the CDR3, the DNA is TGTGCCAGCAGTGAAGCGGGGGGGGAGCTGTTTTTT. Translated: CASSEAGGELFF.

This clonotype was seen repeatedly, ten times or more. The rearrangement joins TRBV11-2 to TRBJ1-5; D not resolved. The ends were cut back, 5 bases at V and 5 bases at J, with 10 bases in the middle. CDR3 length equals 13 residues. CDR1 and CDR2 from the germline V gene are SGHAT and FQNNGV. CDR3 protein: CASSPGPDQPQHF. CDR3 nucleotides: TGTGCCAGCAGCCCAGGCCCGGATCAGCCCCAGCATTTT.

This chain joins TRBV6-1 and TRBJ2-5, with 10 bases fitting TRBD2. The germline gives CDR1 MNHNS, CDR2 SASEGT. The CDR3 extends over 15 amino acids. The V gene end was trimmed by 5 bases and the J gene end by 5 bases; junction bases not matched to a gene: 8. This CDR3 is CASSYPELAGETQYF. The CDR3 coding sequence is TGTGCCAGCAGTTACCCCGAACTAGCGGGGGAGACCCAGTACTTC.

The V and J genes are TRBV24-1 and TRBJ2-3; 9 bases align to TRBD2. The germline CDR1 and CDR2 sequences are KGHDR and SFDVKD. CDR3 size: 13 residues. V gave up 10 bases and J gave up 3 bases; unmatched junction bases: 4. CDR3 region: CATEREDTDTQYF. CDR3 nucleotides: TGTGCCACGGAGCGGGAGGATACAGATACGCAGTATTTT.

V usage is TRBV20-1 and J usage is TRBJ2-3; D is uncertain. The CDR3 has 11 residues. Germline CDR1 is DFQATT and CDR2 is SNEGSKA (reference sequence). Trimming removed 0 bases from V and 9 bases from J, with 7 bases in between. CDR3 protein: CSARDRSTQYF. As DNA, the CDR3 is TGCAGTGCTAGAGATCGATCCACGCAGTATTTT.

To note about this clonotype: No conserved phenylalanine or tryptophan ends this CDR3, so it is likely a read error. The limits of the CDR3 on the DNA are not certain, so only TCRdb's listed CDR3 is given. The chain joins TRBV5-6 to TRBJ2-5; TRBD1 reflects the table's D call only, with no check against the DNA. Germline V gene sequence: CDR1 SGHDT, CDR2 YYEEEE. The CDR3 adds up to 17 amino acids, both ends counted. This chain's CDR3 is CASSRGPGEHSPLHFGN.

The chain has TRBV7-6 and TRBJ1-1; 8 bases agree with TRBD1. Per the germline V gene, CDR1 is SGHVS and CDR2 is FNYEAQ. This CDR3 has 13 residues. V was pared by 3 bases and J by 6 bases, with 3 bases of the junction left unmatched. The CDR3 region is CASSFGQGAEAFF. DNA for the CDR3: TGTGCCAGCAGCTTTGGACAGGGCGCTGAAGCTTTCTTT.

At least ten counts were recorded for this clonotype. As DNA, the CDR3 is TGTGCCAGCAGCCCCTTGGGACGCACAGATACGCAGTATTTT. Translation: CASSPLGRTDTQYF. The V and J genes are TRBV7-2 and TRBJ2-3; D possibly matches TRBD1 or TRBD2 (5 bases each). This CDR3 has 14 amino acids. V lost 5 bases and J 1 base, leaving 10 bases between the germline ends. Germline V CDR1 and CDR2: SGHTA, FQGNSA.

The chain uses TRBV24-1 and TRBJ2-3; 10 positions agree with TRBD1. With V trimmed by 8 bases and J by 5 bases, 6 bases remained unmatched. CDR3 length: 14 amino acids. CDR1 is KGHDR, CDR2 SFDVKD, per germline. In DNA, the CDR3 is TGTGCCACCAAAAGGGACAGGGGTTTAGATACGCAGTATTTT. As protein: CATKRDRGLDTQYF.

Many counts were recorded for this clonotype. The chain has TRBV27 and TRBJ2-2; TRBD1 matches at 10 bases. The germline V gene has CDR1 MNHEY and CDR2 SMNVEV (reference sequence). The CDR3 covers 18 residues. V lost 6 bases, J lost 6 bases, and 16 bases stayed unmatched. The CDR3 coding sequence is TGTGCCAGCAGGACTCGGGACAGGGGAATGAGGGATGCCGGGGAGCTGTTTTTT. Translating gives CASRTRDRGMRDAGELFF.

The sample holds a few counts of this clonotype. The gene calls are TRBV7-2 and TRBJ2-3; no reliable D call. The CDR3 length is 12 residues. Per germline, CDR1 SGHTA and CDR2 FQGNSA. The V gene lost 3 bases and the J gene lost 1 base, with 2 bases spanning the gap. The CDR3 region has the DNA TGTGCCAGCAGCTTGGGCACAGATACGCAGTATTTT. As protein: CASSLGTDTQYF.

The CDR3 region is CASSGRGQPSTDTQYF. The CDR3 DNA follows: TGTGCCAGCAGCGGCAGAGGACAGCCTAGCACAGATACGCAGTATTTT. This sequence joins TRBV11-1 and TRBJ2-3, with D possibly being TRBD1 (6 bases). CDR1 is SGHAT and CDR2 is FQDESV in the germline V gene (reference sequence). The CDR3 is 16 residues long. Trimming pared 5 bases from V and 0 bases from J, leaving 15 bases between.

The chain is built from TRBV6-1 and TRBJ2-1, with a weak D call TRBD1 (6 bases). The CDR3 consists of 15 residues. V was clipped by 1 base and J by 7 bases, with 14 bases between them. The germline V gene has CDR1 MNHNS and CDR2 SASEGT. CDR3 DNA: TGTGCCAGCAGTGAAGGACAGGCCGGTAGAAATGAGCAGTTCTTC. Amino acid sequence: CASSEGQAGRNEQFF.

The chain combines TRBV7-9 with TRBJ2-1; D call uncertain. The J call may be mistaken, given a closer DNA end match to TRBJ2-7. Germline V gives CDR1 SEHNR, CDR2 FQNEAQ (reference sequence). CDR3 length: 14 amino acids. The CDR3 sequence: CASSLATVYHEQYF. The CDR3 region has the DNA TGTGCCAGCAGCTTAGCCACTGTATACCACGAGCAGTACTTC.

V usage is TRBV7-2 and J usage is TRBJ2-5; 7 nucleotides align to TRBD1. Losses at the gene ends were 1 base for V and 4 bases for J; bases not matched to a gene: 3. The CDR3 runs 14 residues. Germline lookup yields CDR1 SGHTA and CDR2 FQGNSA. The CDR3 protein is CASSLGPGGETQYF. The CDR3 nucleotides read TGTGCCAGCAGCTTAGGCCCAGGGGGAGAGACCCAGTACTTC.

This sequence joins TRBV6-1 and TRBJ2-4; 7 nucleotides align to TRBD1. Germline V gene data show CDR1 as MNHNS and CDR2 as SASEGT. The V and J ends lost 5 bases and 0 bases, in that order; junction bases with no gene match: 7. The CDR3 covers 16 residues. CDR3 protein: CASSRPGQRAKNIQYF. DNA for the CDR3: TGTGCCAGCAGTAGACCGGGACAGAGAGCCAAAAACATTCAGTACTTC.

The V and J genes are TRBV7-6 and TRBJ2-5, with 9 bases identical to TRBD1. The assigned J gene may be wrong: the sequence end matches TRBJ2-1 better. The CDR3 consists of 16 residues. The germline gives CDR1 SGHVS, CDR2 FNYEAQ. The CDR3 here is CASSQTRDRVRNEQFF. The CDR3 DNA reads TGTGCCAGCAGCCAGACCAGGGACAGGGTAAGGAATGAGCAGTTCTTC.

The J gene is TRBJ2-5, the V gene TRBV7-4, with D possibly TRBD2 on 5 matching bases. The DNA end is a closer match to TRBJ2-7, so the J assignment may be wrong. The CDR3 loop spans 15 amino acids. Germline V lookup: CDR1 SGHVT, CDR2 SQSDAQ. The CDR3 here is CASSSRTGTTYEQYF. CDR3 DNA: TGTGCCAGCAGCTCCCGGACGGGAACCACCTACGAGCAGTACTTC.

This chain links TRBV25-1 with TRBJ2-5; 11 nucleotides align to TRBD2. Germline V lookup: CDR1 MGHDK, CDR2 SYGVNS. Losses at the gene ends were 2 bases for V and 4 bases for J; bases not matched to a gene: 12. CDR3 length: 18 residues. The CDR3 sequence is CASSERDGTSGRGETQYF. Written as DNA, the CDR3 is TGTGCCAGCAGTGAAAGGGACGGGACTAGCGGAAGAGGAGAGACCCAGTACTTC. Full variable domain (rest looked up from reference TRBV25-1 and TRBJ2-5): EADIYQTPRYLVIGTGKKITLECSQTMGHDKMYWYQQDPGMELHLIHYSYGVNSTEKGDLSSESTVSRIRTEHFPLTLESARPSHTSQYLCASSERDGTSGRGETQYFGPGTRLLVL.

This clonotype was recorded a few times. This chain uses TRBV7-2 with TRBJ2-3; TRBD2 matches at 7 bases. V lost 4 bases, J lost 2 bases, and 6 bases stayed unmatched. CDR1 and CDR2 from the germline V gene are SGHTA and FQGNSA. The CDR3 extends over 15 amino acids. The CDR3: CASSSRLAFTDTQYF. For the CDR3, the DNA is TGTGCCAGCAGCTCCCGACTAGCATTCACAGATACGCAGTATTTT.

J is TRBJ2-1 and V is TRBV7-2; 10 bases are a match to TRBD2. V lost 5 bases and J lost 1; bases outside the gene matches: 2. Per the germline V gene, CDR1 is SGHTA and CDR2 is FQGNSA. The CDR3 spans 15 residues. The CDR3 here is CASSPSGGSYNEQFF. The CDR3 DNA sequence: TGTGCCAGCAGCCCTAGCGGGGGTTCCTACAATGAGCAGTTCTTC.

The rearrangement uses TRBV6-1 and TRBJ1-1; D is unresolved. V gave up 0 bases and J gave up 5 bases, with 13 bases separating them. Germline V gene sequence: CDR1 MNHNS, CDR2 SASEGT. CDR3 size: 15 residues. In DNA, the CDR3 is TGTGCCAGCAGTGAAGCGGCGGGTTTGGGGACTGAAGCTTTCTTT. Translating gives CASSEAAGLGTEAFF.

The V gene is TRBV7-2, the J gene TRBJ2-3; perhaps TRBD2 as D (6 bases). The DNA end lines up better with TRBJ2-5; the J call may be wrong. In germline, CDR1 is SGHTA, CDR2 FQGNSA. The CDR3 consists of 14 residues. The CDR3 is CASSTAGTVVTQYF. CDR3 DNA: TGTGCCAGCAGCACTGCGGGGACGGTGGTGACCCAGTACTTC.

This clonotype has only a few counts. This chain links TRBV2 with TRBJ1-2; D not certain. Between the trimmed V and J ends, which lost 4 bases and 6 bases, there was a span of 15 bases. This CDR3 contains 14 residues. CDR1 is SNHLY and CDR2 is FYNNEI in the germline V gene. CDR3 bases: TGTGCCAGCAGTGTGAGTGGCCACCTAGATGGCTACACCTTC. Its translation is CASSVSGHLDGYTF. Supplemented by reference TRBV2 and TRBJ1-2, the full variable domain reads EPEVTQTPSHQVTQMGQEVILRCVPISNHLYFYWYRQILGQKVEFLVSFYNNEISEKSEIFDDQFSVERPDGSNFTLKIRSTKLEDSAMYFCASSVSGHLDGYTFGSGTRLTVV.

In its sample, this clonotype was seen many times. Since no conserved phenylalanine or tryptophan closes the CDR3, a read error is the likely cause. The DNA is left out, because the CDR3 cannot be placed on it with certainty; the CDR3 is given as TCRdb lists it. This sequence joins TRBV7-2 and TRBJ1-6; the table's D gene call, TRBD1, was not cross checked with the DNA. Germline CDR1 and CDR2: SGHTA and FQGNSA. The CDR3 contains 11 residues when both ends are counted. The CDR3 loop is CASSPRQGVIV.